Listed here are 6 T cell receptor beta chains from one sample, sequenced in a study of T cell changes during pregnancy in multiple sclerosis. Libraries were prepared by immunoSEQ multiplex PCR; TCRdb keeps only in-frame clonotypes and omits some of them. The table has some 14,000 clones, just over 90% seen once. Sequenced material: peripheral blood, taken in the second trimester of pregnancy. These receptors were taken from a female donor in good health, enrolled as a control in a pregnancy study.

This chain joins TRBV4-3 and TRBJ1-2; possibly TRBD1 for D (6 bases). The CDR3 has 16 residues. Deletions cut 0 bases from V and 2 bases from J, with 13 bases between. Germline-derived CDR1 and CDR2 are LGHNA and YSLEER. This chain's CDR3 is CASSQDLPGTNYGYTF. For the CDR3, the DNA is TGCGCCAGCAGCCAAGATCTCCCAGGGACAAACTATGGCTACACCTTC.

The rearrangement uses TRBV9 and TRBJ1-6; 7 nucleotides align to TRBD1. CDR3 length: 17 residues. The germline V gene encodes CDR1 SGDLS and CDR2 YYNGEE. J gave up 1 base and V 4 bases, and 8 bases lay outside the gene matches. CDR3 DNA sequence: TGTGCCAGCAGCCCACGACAGGGAAGGTCCTATAATTCACCCCTCCACTTT. It encodes CASSPRQGRSYNSPLHF.

This chain connects TRBV2 to TRBJ1-2; D perhaps matches TRBD1 (5 bases). Germline assignment: CDR1 SNHLY and CDR2 FYNNEI. This CDR3 is 14 amino acids long. Trimming left V 2 bases short and J 4 bases short, with 11 bases between. CDR3 region: CASSEIRGGYGYTF. The CDR3 DNA sequence: TGTGCCAGCAGTGAAATTAGGGGCGGCTATGGCTACACCTTC. The full variable domain, rest sourced from reference TRBV2 and TRBJ1-2, is EPEVTQTPSHQVTQMGQEVILRCVPISNHLYFYWYRQILGQKVEFLVSFYNNEISEKSEIFDDQFSVERPDGSNFTLKIRSTKLEDSAMYFCASSEIRGGYGYTFGSGTRLTVV.

The CDR3 sequence is CASSTGGERVGEQYF. The CDR3 DNA reads as TGCGCCAGCAGCACAGGAGGGGAGAGGGTCGGCGAGCAGTACTTC. The rearrangement joins TRBV5-1 to TRBJ2-7, with D possibly matching TRBD2 (6 bases). Germline CDR1 and CDR2: SGHRS and YFSETQ. This CDR3 has 15 amino acids. Trimming took off 4 bases at V and 6 bases at J, with 20 bases between the two ends.

This chain joins TRBV19 and TRBJ1-2; TRBD1 matches 7 bases. The J segment lost 0 bases and the V segment lost 9 bases, leaving 7 bases of the junction unmatched. Germline CDR1 is LNHDA and CDR2 is SQIVND (reference sequence). This CDR3 comprises 14 residues. Written as DNA, the CDR3 is TGTGCCAGCGATGCAGGGGGAGCTAACTATGGCTACACCTTC. Translation: CASDAGGANYGYTF. The whole variable domain, remainder taken from reference TRBV19 and TRBJ1-2, is DGGITQSPKYLFRKEGQNVTLSCEQNLNHDAMYWYRQDPGQGLRLIYYSQIVNDFQKGDIAEGYSVSREKKESFPLTVTSAQKNPTAFYLCASDAGGANYGYTFGSGTRLTVV.

The chain is built from TRBV27 and TRBJ1-2; TRBD1 agrees at 9 bases. CDR3 length: 16 amino acids. Germline V CDR1 and CDR2: MNHEY, SMNVEV (reference sequence). V was clipped by 5 bases and J by 2 bases; unmatched bases: 9. CDR3 region: CASSPLDRGRNYGYTF. CDR3 DNA sequence: TGTGCCAGCAGTCCGCTGGACAGGGGCCGGAACTATGGCTACACCTTC.